The 23 T cell receptor beta chains listed next were all sequenced from one sample in a study of graft-versus-host responses after intestinal transplantation. Some clones are missing from TCRdb's copy, which holds only in-frame ones; the method was immunoSEQ multiplex PCR. The sample yields 11,000 to 15,000 clones, 77% seen once. Grafts had their tissue processed, releasing intraepithelial and lamina propria lymphocytes. The sequences come from ileum tissue, collected 27 days after intestinal transplant. These receptors originate from a human patient who received an intestinal transplant, so some T cells may come from the graft donor.

The chain recombines TRBV2 with TRBJ1-2; D not resolved. The V gene lost 3 bases and the J gene lost 7 bases, with 21 bases spanning the gap. Per germline, CDR1 SNHLY and CDR2 FYNNEI. The CDR3 length is 16 residues. The CDR3 loop reads CASSDISWRQTFGYTF. CDR3 in DNA: TGTGCCAGCAGTGATATTTCTTGGAGGCAGACTTTTGGCTACACCTTC.

The chain carries TRBV11-3 and TRBJ2-5, with TRBD2 as a possible D gene (7 bases). V gave up 1 base and J gave up 4 bases, with 13 bases separating them. The CDR3 has 15 residues. Germline V gene data show CDR1 as SGHNT and CDR2 as YENEEA. The chain's CDR3 is CASSLGGGQRETQYF. The CDR3 nucleotides read TGTGCCAGCAGCTTAGGGGGGGGCCAACGAGAGACCCAGTACTTC. The full variable domain, in which reference TRBV11-3 and TRBJ2-5 provide the parts outside the CDR3, is EAGVVQSPRYKIIEKKQPVAFWCNPISGHNTLYWYLQNLGQGPELLIRYENEEAVDDSQLPKDRFSAERLKGVDSTLKIQPAELGDSAVYLCASSLGGGQRETQYFGPGTRLLVL.

The chain couples TRBV20-1 to TRBJ1-1; tentatively, D is TRBD1 (5 bases). This CDR3 comprises 11 residues. Trimming removed 0 bases at V and 10 bases at J, with 9 bases between. Looked up from germline, CDR1 is DFQATT and CDR2 is SNEGSKA (reference sequence). The CDR3, as DNA: TGCAGTGCTAGAGATGGGCAGGGAGCTTTCTTT. Amino acid sequence: CSARDGQGAFF.

V is TRBV5-4 and J is TRBJ1-2; 7 nucleotides line up with TRBD1. The J segment lost 7 bases and the V segment lost 1 base, leaving 10 bases of the junction unmatched. The V gene's germline CDR1 is SGHNT and CDR2 YYREEE (reference sequence). The CDR3 has 15 residues. The CDR3 loop reads CASSLFQDRSAGYTF. The CDR3 coding sequence is TGTGCCAGCAGCTTGTTCCAGGACAGGTCTGCTGGCTACACCTTC.

The chain combines TRBV2 with TRBJ1-2, with D unresolved. V dropped 3 bases and J dropped 0 bases, with 8 bases sitting between them. The CDR3 contains 14 residues. Germline loops: CDR1 SNHLY, CDR2 FYNNEI. The CDR3, as DNA: TGTGCCAGCAGTGAGGTCACTGCTAACTATGGCTACACCTTC. Residues: CASSEVTANYGYTF.

The V gene is TRBV9, the J gene TRBJ2-1; 8 bases are a match to TRBD1. The CDR3 is 15 amino acids. Looked up from germline, CDR1 is SGDLS and CDR2 is YYNGEE. Trimming at V came to 3 bases and at J to 2 bases, leaving 4 bases not matched to a gene. The CDR3 loop is CASSGGQGPYNEQFF. CDR3 coding DNA: TGTGCCAGCAGCGGCGGACAGGGTCCCTACAATGAGCAGTTCTTC.

V is TRBV2 and J is TRBJ2-5; TRBD2 matches at 15 bases. CDR3 size: 15 residues. Trimming took 7 bases from V and 5 from J; bases not matched to a gene: 5. Germline V gene lookup returns CDR1 SNHLY and CDR2 FYNNEI. The CDR3 is CASMGLAGGLETQYF. CDR3 DNA: TGTGCCAGCATGGGACTAGCGGGGGGTTTGGAGACCCAGTACTTC.

This chain connects TRBV10-3 to TRBJ1-3; no definite D call. Germline-derived CDR1 and CDR2 are ENHRY and SYGVKD. The CDR3 has 15 amino acids. Trimming took off 3 bases at V and 2 bases at J, with 11 bases between the two ends. The CDR3 region is CAISDQAGTGNTIYF. CDR3 nucleotides: TGTGCCATCAGTGATCAAGCAGGTACTGGAAACACCATATATTTT.

The V gene is TRBV14, the J gene TRBJ2-5, with unresolved D. Per the germline V gene, CDR1 is SGHDN and CDR2 is FVKESK. The ends were cut back, 0 bases at V and 7 bases at J, with 9 bases in the middle. This CDR3 has 13 amino acids. This CDR3 reads CASSQDLTGTQYF. The CDR3 DNA sequence: TGTGCCAGCAGCCAAGACCTCACGGGGACCCAGTACTTC.

This clone occurred a few times. The genes are TRBV6-4 and TRBJ1-2, with 8 bases identical to TRBD1. V lost 2 bases, J lost 6 bases, and 5 bases stayed unmatched. Germline values: CDR1 MRHNA, CDR2 SNTAGT. This CDR3 spans 14 amino acids. The CDR3 reads CASSDADRANGYTF. For the CDR3, the DNA is TGTGCCAGCAGTGACGCGGACAGGGCTAATGGCTACACCTTC.

CDR3 coding DNA: TGTGCCAGCAGCTTAGTGGCAGGGGGACTTACCGGGGAGCTGTTTTTT. This codes for CASSLVAGGLTGELFF. V is TRBV7-8 and J is TRBJ2-2; possible D gene TRBD1, 7 bases. Trimming removed 1 base from V and 5 bases from J, with 14 bases in between. Germline values: CDR1 SGHVS, CDR2 FQNEAQ. The CDR3 contains 16 residues.

The rearrangement links TRBV4-3 to TRBJ2-6; 10 nucleotides agree with TRBD1. The junction had 4 bases not matched to a gene; V was cut back by 4 bases and J by 4 bases. Germline CDR1 reads LGHNA; CDR2 reads YSLEER. The CDR3 has 16 residues. The CDR3 region is CASSPGQGRGANVLTF. CDR3 nucleotide sequence: TGCGCCAGCAGCCCGGGACAGGGGCGAGGGGCCAACGTCCTGACTTTC.

Here the CDR3 DNA reads TGTGCCAGCACCTTGCGGACTTTCCCCTACGAGCAGTACGTC. It codes for CASTLRTFPYEQYV. This chain uses TRBV6-6 with TRBJ2-7; TRBD2 is a possible D gene (5 bases). CDR1 is MNHNY, CDR2 SVGAGI, per germline (reference sequence). The CDR3 is made up of 14 amino acids. The V end was cut by 7 bases, the J end by 2 bases, with 15 bases between.

V and J are TRBV7-2 and TRBJ2-3; D might be TRBD1 (6 bases). The CDR3 runs to 15 residues. Trimming removed 1 base at V and 6 bases at J, with 14 bases between. Germline V gene sequence: CDR1 SGHTA, CDR2 FQGNSA. DNA of the CDR3: TGTGCCAGCAGCTTAGTGCGTGCCAGGGGTGATACGCAGTATTTT. Amino acids: CASSLVRARGDTQYF.

This clone appeared a few times. V usage is TRBV27 and J usage is TRBJ1-3; weak D call: TRBD1 (6 bases). Germline lookup yields CDR1 MNHEY and CDR2 SMNVEV (reference sequence). The V end lost 0 bases, the J end lost 1 base, and 7 bases lay between the germline ends. The CDR3 runs to 15 residues. CDR3 in DNA: TGTGCCAGCAGTTTATCTAGGGGGTCTGGAAACACCATATATTTT. It codes for CASSLSRGSGNTIYF.

The chain couples TRBV7-8 to TRBJ1-5, with 7 bases that match TRBD1. The germline gives CDR1 SGHVS, CDR2 FQNEAQ. CDR3 length: 16 residues. The V segment lost 1 base and the J segment 3 bases; nucleotides outside the gene matches: 6. The CDR3 nucleotides are TGTGCCAGCAGCTTAGGACAGGGCTACCTCAATCAGCCCCAGCATTTT. This sequence encodes CASSLGQGYLNQPQHF.

The chain employs TRBV2 and TRBJ2-1; 7 nucleotides align to TRBD1. CDR1 SNHLY and CDR2 FYNNEI come from the germline V gene. Germline trimming cut 3 bases from V and 5 bases from J; bases unmatched to any gene: 7. The CDR3 spans 15 residues. CDR3 in amino acids: CASSDPQGSNNEQFF. The DNA for the CDR3 is TGTGCCAGCAGTGACCCACAGGGGAGTAACAATGAGCAGTTCTTC.

The V gene is TRBV7-8, the J gene TRBJ1-4; D not certain. This CDR3 comprises 19 residues. The germline V gene encodes CDR1 SGHVS and CDR2 FQNEAQ. Trimming left V 2 bases short and J 3 bases short, with 22 bases between. The CDR3 nucleotides read TGTGCCAGCAGCTTACTCTTGCCAAGGGAGACCACACCTAATGAAAAACTGTTTTTT. Translating gives CASSLLLPRETTPNEKLFF.

This clone was found once. V and J are TRBV15 and TRBJ2-3; no firm D call. Trimming removed 8 bases at V and 2 bases at J, with 14 bases between. This CDR3 comprises 14 residues. Per the germline V gene, CDR1 is LNHNV and CDR2 is YYDKDF (reference sequence). This CDR3 is CATAVGAITDTQYF. The CDR3 DNA is TGTGCCACCGCGGTTGGTGCCATCACAGATACGCAGTATTTT.

The V and J genes are TRBV7-6 and TRBJ2-3; D not certain. V lost 1 base to trimming and J lost 4 bases, with 6 bases between them. The length of the CDR3 is 13 residues. Germline V gives CDR1 SGHVS, CDR2 FNYEAQ. CDR3 nucleotide sequence: TGTGCCAGCAGCTTAGAATCGGCAGATACGCAGTATTTT. It codes for CASSLESADTQYF.

This clone has only one observation. The V call is TRBV7-2, the J call TRBJ1-5, with TRBD1 matching 7 bases. V gave up 2 bases and J gave up 6 bases; unmatched junction bases: 7. Germline CDR1 reads SGHTA; CDR2 reads FQGNSA. This CDR3 has 15 amino acids. The CDR3 DNA sequence: TGTGCCAGCAGCTTAAGTGGGTCAGGGGGTCAGCCCCAGCATTTT. Amino acid sequence: CASSLSGSGGQPQHF.

The chain links TRBV21-1 to TRBJ2-7; the table's D call, TRBD2, has no DNA check behind it. TRBV21-1 is a recognized pseudogene. CDR3 size: 15 residues. Here the CDR3 reads CASSPRLAGAYEQYV. The CDR3 DNA is TGTGCCAGCAGCCCCCGACTAGCGGGGGCCTACGAGCAGTACGTC.

This chain connects TRBV27 to TRBJ2-3; D possibly corresponds to TRBD1 (6 bases). The CDR3 is 16 residues long. Germline-derived CDR1 and CDR2 are MNHEY and SMNVEV (reference sequence). The V and J ends lost 6 bases and 4 bases respectively, with 20 bases between them. This CDR3 reads CASRSGGGNRADTQYF. The CDR3 DNA is TGTGCCAGCAGGTCGGGTGGCGGCAACAGGGCAGATACGCAGTATTTT.